What follows are 7 T cell receptor beta chains derived from one specimen sequenced in a study of T cell clonality in common variable immunodeficiency (dated by TCRdb to between 2015 and 2017). Overall study results and their limits: Fewer deletions and N-nucleotide insertions were reportedly observed in CVID TCRbeta sequences, and highly modified clones with 13 or more V deletions were reportedly absent from CVID TCRbeta sequences.

The antigens for these receptors are not known. Receptor libraries were prepared by the immunoSEQ multiplex PCR assay. TCRdb carries this immuneACCESS record with in-frame sequences only. Its versions omit some clonotypes, under half of them owing to an unresolved V gene in the studies checked, with the rest unexplained. This sample includes roughly 16,000 clones, and none of them was observed just once. The top ten clones comprise about 14% of the sample. Sequenced: peripheral blood mononuclear cells. The receptors here all came from a human donor with common variable immunodeficiency.

This clone occurred a few times. Germline and junction disagree at one end, which may indicate a read error. The read stops 3 residues short of the end of the CDR3; the missing end is completed from the germline J gene. The chain combines TRBV7-9 with TRBJ1-6, with TRBD1 as a possible D gene (6 bases). The CDR3 has 13 amino acids. Germline assignment: CDR1 SEHNR and CDR2 FQNEAQ (reference sequence). The part of the CDR3 DNA that was read is TGTTCCAGCAGCGACAGGCTGAATTCACCC. Its protein is CSSSDRLNSP. The full CDR3 protein reads CSSSDRLNSPLHF.

As regards this clone: The observed sequence ends 3 residues before the CDR3 terminus, with the missing tail filled in from the germline J gene. The rearrangement uses TRBV19 and TRBJ2-1; 10 bases line up with TRBD2. This CDR3 has 20 residues. J lost 4 bases, V lost 7 bases, and 22 bases had no gene match. Germline values: CDR1 LNHDA, CDR2 SQIVND (reference sequence). Incomplete CDR3 DNA: TGTGCCAGTACGAGGGTAGCGGGGGGCCGACTGTCAGTGGTGTACAATGAG. Encoded protein: CASTRVAGGRLSVVYNE. From start to end, the CDR3 is CASTRVAGGRLSVVYNEQFF.

A word on this clone: The read ends 3 residues shy of where the CDR3 ends; the end is completed using the germline J gene. V usage is TRBV7-6 and J usage is TRBJ1-3; D perhaps matches TRBD1 (6 bases). V was clipped by 5 bases and J by 2 bases, with 19 bases between them. Germline lookup yields CDR1 SGHVS and CDR2 FNYEAQ. The CDR3 sequence is 17 residues long. The CDR3 DNA, read in part, is TGTGCCAGCAGCCCCGGGGGGGTGGGGGCCGCTGGAAACACC. Translation: CASSPGGVGAAGNT. The whole CDR3 is CASSPGGVGAAGNTIYF. Full variable domain (remainder filled in from reference TRBV7-6 and TRBJ1-3): GAGVSQSPRYKVTKRGQDVALRCDPISGHVSLYWYRQALGQGPEFLTYFNYEAQQDKSGLPNDRFSAERPEGSISTLTIQRTEQRDSAMYRCASSPGGVGAAGNTIYFGEGSWLTVV.

Comment on this clone: Read data end 3 residues before the CDR3 end; the end is taken from the germline J gene. The J gene is TRBJ2-1, the V gene TRBV6-2 or TRBV6-3, with 11 positions matching TRBD1. V was clipped by 2 bases and J by 9 bases; unmatched bases: 6. The germline V gene has CDR1 MNHEY and CDR2 SVGEGT. The CDR3 contains 15 residues. CDR3 in amino acids: CASSYPGQGAIEQFF. Partial CDR3 DNA: TGTGCCAGCAGTTACCCCGGACAGGGGGCAATTGAG.

This clone has a handful of counts. The CDR3 is cut off 3 residues early in the read; its end comes from the germline J gene. V gene TRBV18 combines with J gene TRBJ2-1; 9 bases match TRBD2. The CDR3 has 19 residues. CDR1 and CDR2 (germline): KGHSH, LQKENI. The J segment lost 4 bases and the V segment lost 2 bases, leaving 15 bases of the junction unmatched. The CDR3 bases that were read are TGTGCCAGCTCACCAGGAAAGGTAGCGGGGGTCTCCACTTACAATGAG. Amino acids: CASSPGKVAGVSTYNE. The full CDR3 protein reads CASSPGKVAGVSTYNEQFF.

As regards this clone: The CDR3 is cut off 3 residues early in the read; its end comes from the germline J gene. The chain carries TRBV7-6 and TRBJ2-7; 8 bases match TRBD2. Germline V gives CDR1 SGHVS, CDR2 FNYEAQ. This CDR3 comprises 16 residues. V lost 0 bases to trimming and J lost 0 bases; unmatched junction nucleotides: 4. CDR3 in amino acids: CASSLAAAGGSYEQYF. The sequenced part of the CDR3 DNA is TGTGCCAGCAGCTTAGCGGCGGCGGGGGGCTCCTACGAG.

Of note for this clone: The read comes to an end 3 residues before the CDR3 does, leaving the germline J gene to fill in the end. This chain connects TRBV2 to TRBJ2-7; maybe TRBD2 (7 bases). The germline CDR1 and CDR2 sequences are SNHLY and FYNNEI. V shed 7 bases and J shed 3 bases, with 19 bases lying between them. The CDR3 contains 15 residues. The sequenced part of the CDR3 DNA is TGTGCCAGCACCAAACTAGGGGAGGGGGACTACGAG. Encoded protein: CASTKLGEGDYE. The whole CDR3 protein is CASTKLGEGDYEQYF.